What follows are 17 T cell receptor beta chains derived from one specimen sequenced in a study of cytomegalovirus exposure and HLA in healthy donors (TCRdb year 2017). Library construction relied on the immunoSEQ multiplex PCR assay. For the multiplex PCR, a mixture combining 60 forward primers for TCR Vbeta segments and 13 reverse primers for TCR Jbeta segments was used. The immuneACCESS repertoire file appears here via TCRdb, limited to in-frame rearrangements. These files lack a portion of the clones; in checked studies, under half of the deficit traces to unresolved V genes, and the cause of the others is not known. Counted in this sample were some 190,000 clones; over 60% of them appeared once. Around 1.5% of the sample rests with the top ten. The sample was PBMCs. These receptors originate from a man between 18 and 29 years old in good health and CMV-seronegative.

V is TRBV29-1 and J is TRBJ2-1, with 10 bases lining up with TRBD2. The CDR3 covers 13 residues. V was pared by 7 bases and J by 4 bases, with 4 bases of the junction left unmatched. The germline V gene encodes CDR1 SQVTM and CDR2 ANQGSEA. The CDR3 spells CSARTSGYNEQFF. The CDR3 DNA sequence: TGCAGCGCTAGGACTAGCGGTTACAATGAGCAGTTCTTC.

The chain employs TRBV28 and TRBJ1-2; perhaps TRBD1 as D (5 bases). V gave up 5 bases and J gave up 4 bases, with 17 bases separating them. Germline V CDR1 and CDR2: MDHEN, SYDVKM. The CDR3 runs to 15 residues. Written as DNA, the CDR3 is TGTGCCAGCAGTCTAGACAGCCTGTACCCCTATGGCTACACCTTC. Translated, it gives CASSLDSLYPYGYTF.

The sample holds a few counts of this clone. This chain joins TRBV4-1 and TRBJ1-4; no firm D call. The CDR3 length is 15 residues. Germline assignment: CDR1 MGHRA and CDR2 YSYEKL. The V and J ends lost 4 bases and 0 bases respectively, with 9 bases between them. As DNA, the CDR3 is TGCGCCAGCAGCCGGCCCCATGCAACTAATGAAAAACTGTTTTTT. It codes for CASSRPHATNEKLFF.

V is TRBV7-8 and J is TRBJ2-7, with TRBD2 identical over 7 bases. The CDR3 is 11 residues long. V lost 8 bases to trimming and J lost 7 bases; unmatched junction nucleotides: 5. Germline values: CDR1 SGHVS, CDR2 FQNEAQ. This CDR3 is CASGRAGEQYF. The CDR3, as DNA: TGTGCCAGCGGGAGGGCGGGTGAGCAGTACTTC. The complete variable domain, with remaining parts taken from reference TRBV7-8 and TRBJ2-7, reads GAGVSQSPRYKVAKRGQDVALRCDPISGHVSLFWYQQALGQGPEFLTYFQNEAQLDKSGLPSDRFFAERPEGSVSTLKIQRTQQEDSAVYLCASGRAGEQYFGPGTRLTVT.

This clone was seen only once. The chain uses TRBV13 and TRBJ2-7, with D unresolved. Germline CDR1 reads PRHDT; CDR2 reads FYEKMQ (reference sequence). The CDR3 totals 17 residues. Trimming removed 3 bases from V and 3 bases from J, with 21 bases in between. The CDR3 is CASSFADGDLANYEQYF. The CDR3 coding sequence is TGTGCCAGCAGCTTCGCTGACGGAGATTTGGCCAACTACGAGCAGTACTTC.

This chain joins TRBV5-1 and TRBJ2-3; 11 bases fit TRBD2. The trim removed 0 bases at V and 4 bases at J, leaving 1 base unmatched. The CDR3 totals 15 residues. Germline V gene data show CDR1 as SGHRS and CDR2 as YFSETQ. CDR3 loop: CASSLVGLAADTQYF. The CDR3 DNA sequence: TGCGCCAGCAGCTTGGTGGGACTAGCGGCAGATACGCAGTATTTT. Combining the CDR3 with reference TRBV5-1 and TRBJ2-3 gives the whole variable domain KAGVTQTPRYLIKTRGQQVTLSCSPISGHRSVSWYQQTPGQGLQFLFEYFSETQRNKGNFPGRFSGRQFSNSRSEMNVSTLELGDSALYLCASSLVGLAADTQYFGPGTRLTVL.

The V and J genes are TRBV7-8 and TRBJ2-7; TRBD1 matches 8 bases. Germline lookup yields CDR1 SGHVS and CDR2 FQNEAQ. This CDR3 comprises 15 residues. V shed 4 bases, J shed 3 bases, and the junction held 8 bases outside the gene matches. The chain's CDR3 is CASSSSDRGFYEQYF. The CDR3 DNA is TGTGCCAGCAGCTCGAGCGACAGGGGATTCTACGAGCAGTACTTC.

V gene TRBV4-1 combines with J gene TRBJ1-2; maybe TRBD1 (5 bases). This CDR3 region has 15 residues. Germline-derived CDR1 and CDR2 are MGHRA and YSYEKL. V was pared by 0 bases and J by 4 bases, with 12 bases between. The CDR3 sequence is CASSQDRGESYGYTF. CDR3 sequence (DNA): TGCGCCAGCAGCCAAGATCGGGGGGAATCCTATGGCTACACCTTC.

V and J are TRBV7-9 and TRBJ1-1; possible D gene TRBD1, 6 bases. The CDR3 extends over 17 amino acids. Germline V gives CDR1 SEHNR, CDR2 FQNEAQ (reference sequence). Trimming left V 6 bases short and J 4 bases short, with 24 bases between. The CDR3 loop reads CASSFQGLDRWRTEAFF. As DNA, the CDR3 is TGTGCCAGCAGTTTTCAAGGATTAGACAGGTGGCGCACTGAAGCTTTCTTT.

V usage is TRBV19 and J usage is TRBJ2-7; 12 nucleotides agree with TRBD2. J gave up 3 bases and V 6 bases, and 6 bases lay outside the gene matches. The CDR3 length is 15 residues. Germline V gene sequence: CDR1 LNHDA, CDR2 SQIVND (reference sequence). CDR3 in DNA: TGTGCCAGTAGCCTAAAGACTAGCGGGAGCTACGAGCAGTACTTC. Translating it yields CASSLKTSGSYEQYF.

The CDR3 protein is CASSRDRVHGYTF. The CDR3 DNA sequence: TGTGCCAGCAGCCGAGACAGGGTTCATGGCTACACCTTC. The chain recombines TRBV7-2 with TRBJ1-2; 7 bases match TRBD1. This CDR3 spans 13 amino acids. CDR1 SGHTA and CDR2 FQGNSA come from the germline V gene. With 5 bases clipped from V and 6 bases from J, the junction kept 6 bases outside the gene matches.

The rearrangement links TRBV11-3 to TRBJ1-1, with TRBD1 identical over 12 bases. Germline values: CDR1 SGHNT, CDR2 YENEEA. There are 15 residues in the CDR3. The ends lost 5 bases at V and 4 bases at J; junction bases unmatched: 5. The CDR3 DNA reads TGTGCCAGCAGCCCCGGGACAGGGGGCGGCACTGAAGCTTTCTTT. Translated, it gives CASSPGTGGGTEAFF. The whole variable domain, remainder taken from reference TRBV11-3 and TRBJ1-1, is EAGVVQSPRYKIIEKKQPVAFWCNPISGHNTLYWYLQNLGQGPELLIRYENEEAVDDSQLPKDRFSAERLKGVDSTLKIQPAELGDSAVYLCASSPGTGGGTEAFFGQGTRLTVV.

A note on this clone: The junction departs from the called germline gene at one end, perhaps through a read error. The chain combines TRBV6-1 with TRBJ1-4; TRBD1 matches 7 bases. From germline, CDR1 is MNHNS and CDR2 SASEGT. The CDR3 runs to 11 residues. This chain's CDR3 is CASTGGLKRLF. CDR3 DNA: TGTGCCAGCACAGGGGGACTTAAACGGCTTTTT.

This clone was recorded only once. This chain joins TRBV25-1 and TRBJ1-5; 9 bases match TRBD1. CDR3 length: 16 amino acids. Germline V gene sequence: CDR1 MGHDK, CDR2 SYGVNS. With V trimmed by 3 bases and J by 2 bases, 5 bases remained unmatched. In DNA, the CDR3 is TGTGCCAGCAGTGACCACAGGGGGCAGGGCAATCAGCCCCAGCATTTT. Translating it yields CASSDHRGQGNQPQHF.

The CDR3 here is CASSLRLAGGPGNIQYF. The CDR3 DNA is TGTGCCAGCAGCCTACGACTAGCGGGGGGGCCGGGGAACATTCAGTACTTC. The chain combines TRBV13 with TRBJ2-4, with 14 bases that match TRBD2. This CDR3 spans 17 amino acids. Germline CDR1 and CDR2: PRHDT and FYEKMQ (reference sequence). V was pared by 5 bases and J by 7 bases, with 10 bases of the junction left unmatched.

CDR3 in DNA: TGTGCCTGGAGAGGGGATACCTATGGCTACACCTTC. Protein product: CAWRGDTYGYTF. The J gene is TRBJ1-2, the V gene TRBV30; TRBD1 is a possible D gene (5 bases). Trimming took 3 bases from V and 4 from J, leaving 9 bases between them. CDR3 size: 12 residues. CDR1 and CDR2 from the germline V gene are GTSNPN and SVGIG (reference sequence). The full variable domain, its missing parts supplied by reference TRBV30 and TRBJ1-2, is SQTIHQWPATLVQPVGSPLSLECTVEGTSNPNLYWYRQAAGRGLQLLFYSVGIGQISSEVPQNLSASRPQDRQFILSSKKLLLSDSGFYLCAWRGDTYGYTFGSGTRLTVV.

The chain combines TRBV5-5 with TRBJ1-5; D uncertain. V lost 4 bases, J lost 0 bases, and 5 bases lay in between. The CDR3 runs to 13 residues. Germline assignment: CDR1 SGHKS and CDR2 YYEKEE (reference sequence). This CDR3 reads CASSLYSNQPQHF. CDR3 nucleotide sequence: TGTGCCAGCAGCCTTTATAGCAATCAGCCCCAGCATTTT. The complete variable domain, with remaining parts taken from reference TRBV5-5 and TRBJ1-5, reads DAGVTQSPTHLIKTRGQQVTLRCSPISGHKSVSWYQQVLGQGPQFIFQYYEKEERGRGNFPDRFSARQFPNYSSELNVNALLLGDSALYLCASSLYSNQPQHFGDGTRLSIL.